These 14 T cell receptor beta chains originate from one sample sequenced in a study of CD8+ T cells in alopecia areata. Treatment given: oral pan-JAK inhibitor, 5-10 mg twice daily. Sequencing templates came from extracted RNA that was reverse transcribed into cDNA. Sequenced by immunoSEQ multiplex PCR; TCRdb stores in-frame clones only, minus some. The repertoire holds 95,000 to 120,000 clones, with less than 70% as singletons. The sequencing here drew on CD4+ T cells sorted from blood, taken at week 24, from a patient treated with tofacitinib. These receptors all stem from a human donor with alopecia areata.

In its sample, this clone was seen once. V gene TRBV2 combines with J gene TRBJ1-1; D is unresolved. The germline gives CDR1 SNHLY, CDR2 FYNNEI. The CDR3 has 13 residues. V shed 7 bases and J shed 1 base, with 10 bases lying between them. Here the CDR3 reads CASNDWGNTEAFF. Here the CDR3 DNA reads TGTGCCAGCAACGATTGGGGGAACACTGAAGCTTTCTTT.

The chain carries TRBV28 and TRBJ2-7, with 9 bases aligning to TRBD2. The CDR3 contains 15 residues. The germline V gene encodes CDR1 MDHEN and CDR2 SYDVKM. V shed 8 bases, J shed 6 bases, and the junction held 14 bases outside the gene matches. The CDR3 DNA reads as TGTGCCAGCGCCCGCGGGAGTAGCGGGGGACCCGAGCAGTACTTC. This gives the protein CASARGSSGGPEQYF.

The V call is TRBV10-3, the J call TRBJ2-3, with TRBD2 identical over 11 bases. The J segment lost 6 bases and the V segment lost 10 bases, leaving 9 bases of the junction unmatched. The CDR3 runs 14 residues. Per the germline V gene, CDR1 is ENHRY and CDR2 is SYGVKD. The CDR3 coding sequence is TGTGCCACCATTCTAGCGGGGGGTGACGATACGCAGTATTTT. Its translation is CATILAGGDDTQYF.

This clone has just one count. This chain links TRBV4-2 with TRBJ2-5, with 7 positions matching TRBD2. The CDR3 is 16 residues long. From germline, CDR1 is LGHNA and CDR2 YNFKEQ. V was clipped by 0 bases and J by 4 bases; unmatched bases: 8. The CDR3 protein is CASSQDLGRGIETQYF. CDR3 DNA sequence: TGTGCCAGCAGCCAAGATCTTGGGCGGGGGATAGAGACCCAGTACTTC.

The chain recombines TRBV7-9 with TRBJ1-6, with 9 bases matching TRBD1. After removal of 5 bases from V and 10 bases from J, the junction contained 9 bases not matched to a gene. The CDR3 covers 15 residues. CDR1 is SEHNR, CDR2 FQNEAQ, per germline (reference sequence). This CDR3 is CASSTGDRVGSPLHF. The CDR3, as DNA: TGTGCCAGCAGCACAGGGGACAGGGTAGGGTCACCCCTCCACTTT.

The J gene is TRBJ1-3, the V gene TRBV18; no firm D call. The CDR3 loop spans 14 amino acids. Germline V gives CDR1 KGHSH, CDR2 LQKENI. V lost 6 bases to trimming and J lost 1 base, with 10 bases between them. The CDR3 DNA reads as TGTGCCAGCTCCACCGGGATATCTGGAAACACCATATATTTT. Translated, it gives CASSTGISGNTIYF.

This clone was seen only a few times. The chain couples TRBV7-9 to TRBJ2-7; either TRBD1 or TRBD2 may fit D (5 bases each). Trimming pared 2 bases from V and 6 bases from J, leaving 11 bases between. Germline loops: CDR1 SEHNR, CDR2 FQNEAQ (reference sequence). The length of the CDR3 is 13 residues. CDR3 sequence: CASSLSRGGEQYF. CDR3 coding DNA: TGTGCCAGCAGCTTATCACGTGGGGGCGAGCAGTACTTC. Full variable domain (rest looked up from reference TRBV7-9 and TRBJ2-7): DTGVSQNPRHKITKRGQNVTFRCDPISEHNRLYWYRQTLGQGPEFLTYFQNEAQLEKSRLLSDRFSAERPKGSFSTLEIQRTEQGDSAMYLCASSLSRGGEQYFGPGTRLTVT.

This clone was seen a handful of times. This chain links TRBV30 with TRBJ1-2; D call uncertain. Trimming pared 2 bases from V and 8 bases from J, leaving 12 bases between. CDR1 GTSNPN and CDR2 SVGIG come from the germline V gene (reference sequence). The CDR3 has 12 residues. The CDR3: CAWSRETGGYTF. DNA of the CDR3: TGTGCCTGGAGTAGGGAGACGGGGGGCTACACCTTC.

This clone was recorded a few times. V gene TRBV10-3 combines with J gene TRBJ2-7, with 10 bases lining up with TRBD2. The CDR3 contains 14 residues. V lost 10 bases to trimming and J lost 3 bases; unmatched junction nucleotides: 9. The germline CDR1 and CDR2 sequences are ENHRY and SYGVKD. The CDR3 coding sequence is TGTGCCACCCAACTAGCGGGGACAAACTACGAGCAGTACTTC. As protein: CATQLAGTNYEQYF.

The CDR3 nucleotides are TGTGCCAGCAGTCGAGACAGGGACGCCTACAATGAGCAGTTCTTC. It yields the protein CASSRDRDAYNEQFF. The V call is TRBV27, the J call TRBJ2-1, with TRBD1 matching 7 bases. V was clipped by 5 bases and J by 2 bases; unmatched bases: 6. The CDR3 covers 15 residues. CDR1 is MNHEY and CDR2 is SMNVEV in the germline V gene (reference sequence).

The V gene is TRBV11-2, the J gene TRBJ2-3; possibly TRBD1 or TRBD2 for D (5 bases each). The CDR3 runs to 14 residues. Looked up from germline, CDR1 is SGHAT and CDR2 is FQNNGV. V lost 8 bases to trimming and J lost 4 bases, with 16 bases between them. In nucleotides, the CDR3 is TGTGCCAGCCACAGGCTCGGGGTTTCAGATACGCAGTATTTT. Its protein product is CASHRLGVSDTQYF.

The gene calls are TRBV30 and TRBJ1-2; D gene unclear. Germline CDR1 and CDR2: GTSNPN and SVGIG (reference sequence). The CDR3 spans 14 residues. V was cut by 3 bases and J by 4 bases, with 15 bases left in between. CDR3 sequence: CAWRFPGVSYGYTF. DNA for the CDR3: TGTGCCTGGAGGTTTCCGGGTGTCTCCTATGGCTACACCTTC.

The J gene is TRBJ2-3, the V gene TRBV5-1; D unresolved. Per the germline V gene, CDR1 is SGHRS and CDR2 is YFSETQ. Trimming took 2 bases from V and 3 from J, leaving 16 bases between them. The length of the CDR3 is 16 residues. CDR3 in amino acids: CASSFWGRPSTDTQYF. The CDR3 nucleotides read TGCGCCAGCAGCTTTTGGGGTAGGCCGAGTACAGATACGCAGTATTTT.

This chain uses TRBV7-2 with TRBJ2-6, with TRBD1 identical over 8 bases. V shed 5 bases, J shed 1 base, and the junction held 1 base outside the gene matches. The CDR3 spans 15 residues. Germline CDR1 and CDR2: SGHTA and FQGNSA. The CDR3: CASSRQGSGANVLTF. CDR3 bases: TGTGCCAGCAGCCGACAGGGGTCTGGGGCCAACGTCCTGACTTTC.